The 20 T cell receptor beta chains below were found in one sample sequenced in a study of a mutant IDH1 vaccine in newly diagnosed glioma. Their target antigens are unknown. Clones were read by immunoSEQ multiplex PCR, and TCRdb kept only the in-frame ones, dropping some. This sample has fewer than 70,000 clones, with approximately 89% found just once. Specified time point: week 11, during vaccination. Doses comprised 300 ug of mutant IDH1 20-mer peptide each, plus topical imiquimod. Sequenced here: PBMCs, sampled from a glioma patient whose treatment included an IDH1 peptide vaccine. The receptors come from a man in his forties with glioma.

The chain carries TRBV6-5 and TRBJ2-2, with 9 positions matching TRBD1. V trimming: 2 bases; J trimming: 5 bases; junction bases outside the gene matches: 3. The CDR3 consists of 15 residues. CDR1 is MNHEY and CDR2 is SVGAGI in the germline V gene. The CDR3 DNA reads TGTGCCAGCAGTTACCGGGACAGGGTTACCGGGGAGCTGTTTTTT. This sequence encodes CASSYRDRVTGELFF.

The chain has TRBV28 and TRBJ1-5, with D possibly matching TRBD1 (5 bases). The germline CDR1 and CDR2 sequences are MDHEN and SYDVKM. This CDR3 contains 13 residues. V lost 5 bases to trimming and J lost 7 bases, with 12 bases between them. The CDR3 DNA sequence: TGTGCCAGCAGTCGACCCGGGGGGCAGCCCCAGCATTTT. Amino acids: CASSRPGGQPQHF.

The chain uses TRBV15 and TRBJ2-6; D may be TRBD2 (5 bases). In germline, CDR1 is LNHNV, CDR2 YYDKDF (reference sequence). Trimming took 1 base from V and 0 from J, leaving 13 bases between them. CDR3 length: 18 residues. The CDR3 here is CATSRGRGKGSGANVLTF. CDR3 nucleotides: TGTGCCACCAGCAGAGGTCGGGGTAAGGGCTCTGGGGCCAACGTCCTGACTTTC. Combining the CDR3 with reference TRBV15 and TRBJ2-6 gives the whole variable domain DAMVIQNPRYQVTQFGKPVTLSCSQTLNHNVMYWYQQKSSQAPKLLFHYYDKDFNNEADTPDNFQSRRPNTSFCFLDIRSPGLGDTAMYLCATSRGRGKGSGANVLTFGAGSRLTVL.

The CDR3 bases are TGTGCCAGCAGCGTAAAGGGGGGCACTGAAGCTTTCTTT. Translating gives CASSVKGGTEAFF. V is TRBV11-2 and J is TRBJ1-1; tentative D call: TRBD1 (6 bases). Germline CDR1 and CDR2: SGHAT and FQNNGV. V lost 5 bases and J lost 4, with 11 bases in between. CDR3 length equals 13 residues.

This clone was counted once. The rearrangement links TRBV7-9 to TRBJ2-3; 8 positions agree with TRBD2. The V gene's germline CDR1 is SEHNR and CDR2 FQNEAQ (reference sequence). V was pared by 4 bases and J by 2 bases, with 5 bases of the junction left unmatched. The CDR3 consists of 15 residues. Written as DNA, the CDR3 is TGTGCCAGCAGCTCGCGGGGGGACCTCACAGATACGCAGTATTTT. Protein sequence: CASSSRGDLTDTQYF.

This chain connects TRBV27 to TRBJ2-7; 12 nucleotides line up with TRBD2. Germline values: CDR1 MNHEY, CDR2 SMNVEV (reference sequence). V lost 5 bases and J lost 2; bases outside the gene matches: 1. The CDR3 is 14 amino acids. The CDR3 loop is CASSRTSGAYEQYF. CDR3 in DNA: TGTGCCAGCAGTAGGACTAGCGGGGCCTACGAGCAGTACTTC.

Only one count was recorded for this clone. J is TRBJ1-5 and V is TRBV19, with D perhaps matching TRBD1 (5 bases). Trimming stripped 0 bases from V and 2 bases from J, with 17 bases between. CDR3 length: 18 amino acids. Germline V lookup: CDR1 LNHDA, CDR2 SQIVND (reference sequence). CDR3 loop: CASSIDRGGAGGNQPQHF. DNA for the CDR3: TGTGCCAGTAGTATAGATCGGGGTGGGGCCGGGGGCAATCAGCCCCAGCATTTT.

The chain couples TRBV5-6 to TRBJ2-5; D is undetermined. Looked up from germline, CDR1 is SGHDT and CDR2 is YYEEEE. The CDR3 has 14 residues. Deletions cut 7 bases from V and 5 bases from J, with 18 bases between. The CDR3 DNA reads as TGTGCCAGCGTTCGAGGACCGGGCTCTGAGACCCAGTACTTC. Its translation: CASVRGPGSETQYF.

The rearrangement uses TRBV7-3 and TRBJ2-1; TRBD2 is a possible D gene (7 bases). CDR1 and CDR2 (germline): SGHTA, FQGTGA. Trimming shortened V by 5 bases and J by 7 bases, and 12 bases separated the two germline ends. This CDR3 is 13 amino acids long. For the CDR3, the DNA is TGTGCCAGCAGCCCCGAGGGGGGGAATGAGCAGTTCTTC. As protein: CASSPEGGNEQFF.

In nucleotides, the CDR3 is TGTGCCAGCAGTTACAGTACAGTGGGCCGGGAGGAGCAGTTCTTC. Translation gives CASSYSTVGREEQFF. The chain combines TRBV6-5 with TRBJ2-1; a weak D match, TRBD2 (6 bases). This CDR3 has 15 amino acids. The ends were cut back, 2 bases at V and 10 bases at J, with 18 bases in the middle. Germline V gene lookup returns CDR1 MNHEY and CDR2 SVGAGI.

The chain employs TRBV7-6 and TRBJ2-1, with 12 positions matching TRBD2. The V and J ends lost 5 bases and 4 bases, in that order; junction bases with no gene match: 3. The CDR3 is made up of 15 amino acids. Germline V gene sequence: CDR1 SGHVS, CDR2 FNYEAQ. The CDR3 DNA reads as TGTGCCAGCAGCCACACTAGCGGGAGGTACAATGAGCAGTTCTTC. Amino acids: CASSHTSGRYNEQFF. The variable domain in full, completed from reference TRBV7-6 and TRBJ2-1, reads GAGVSQSPRYKVTKRGQDVALRCDPISGHVSLYWYRQALGQGPEFLTYFNYEAQQDKSGLPNDRFSAERPEGSISTLTIQRTEQRDSAMYRCASSHTSGRYNEQFFGPGTRLTVL.

The rearrangement links TRBV11-2 to TRBJ2-7, with TRBD2 identical over 12 bases. The V gene end was trimmed by 1 base and the J gene end by 0 bases; junction bases not matched to a gene: 10. CDR1 and CDR2 from the germline V gene are SGHAT and FQNNGV. The CDR3 sequence is 19 residues long. CDR3 sequence (DNA): TGTGCCAGCAGCTTAGGCCGGACTAGCGGGATGACCAGCTCCTACGAGCAGTACTTC. Its translation is CASSLGRTSGMTSSYEQYF.

The chain joins TRBV5-1 to TRBJ2-2; D might be TRBD1 (6 bases). This CDR3 has 17 amino acids. From germline, CDR1 is SGHRS and CDR2 YFSETQ. V gave up 4 bases and J gave up 0 bases, with 16 bases separating them. The CDR3 loop is CASSQSPGTTNTGELFF. CDR3 DNA: TGCGCCAGCAGCCAATCCCCCGGGACAACGAACACCGGGGAGCTGTTTTTT. Full variable domain (rest looked up from reference TRBV5-1 and TRBJ2-2): KAGVTQTPRYLIKTRGQQVTLSCSPISGHRSVSWYQQTPGQGLQFLFEYFSETQRNKGNFPGRFSGRQFSNSRSEMNVSTLELGDSALYLCASSQSPGTTNTGELFFGEGSRLTVL.

V is TRBV11-3 and J is TRBJ2-6; D tentatively fits TRBD1 or TRBD2 (6 bases each). In germline, CDR1 is SGHNT, CDR2 YENEEA. Between the trimmed V and J ends, which lost 5 bases and 1 base, there was a span of 21 bases. The CDR3 consists of 19 residues. The DNA of the CDR3 is TGTGCCAGCAGCCTACTGGCCCAGGGGAGGTGGTCTGGGGCCAACGTCCTGACTTTC. This codes for CASSLLAQGRWSGANVLTF.

V is TRBV7-9 and J is TRBJ2-2; 7 nucleotides agree with TRBD1. Trimming removed 5 bases from V and 1 base from J; junction bases left unmatched: 4. The CDR3 has 15 residues. The V gene's germline CDR1 is SEHNR and CDR2 FQNEAQ (reference sequence). CDR3 DNA: TGTGCCAGCAGCCCTTGGACAGGGAACACCGGGGAGCTGTTTTTT. The encoded protein is CASSPWTGNTGELFF.

The chain couples TRBV10-3 to TRBJ2-1, with TRBD1 identical over 7 bases. Germline V gene sequence: CDR1 ENHRY, CDR2 SYGVKD. The CDR3 has 14 amino acids. V trimming: 6 bases; J trimming: 6 bases; junction bases outside the gene matches: 8. CDR3 amino acids: CAIRGDRMGNEQFF. The CDR3 DNA is TGTGCCATCAGGGGGGACAGAATGGGCAATGAGCAGTTCTTC.

This chain connects TRBV19 to TRBJ1-2; weak D call: TRBD1 (5 bases). The CDR3 covers 15 residues. Trimming shortened V by 9 bases and J by 8 bases, and 25 bases separated the two germline ends. CDR1 is LNHDA, CDR2 SQIVND, per germline (reference sequence). This CDR3 is CASRTPGRSTMGYTF. CDR3 sequence (DNA): TGTGCCAGCAGGACACCGGGTCGCTCAACTATGGGCTACACCTTC.

The chain links TRBV2 to TRBJ1-3; D gene ambiguous. Per the germline V gene, CDR1 is SNHLY and CDR2 is FYNNEI. V was trimmed by 5 bases and J by 0 bases, leaving 11 bases between them. The CDR3 extends over 15 amino acids. The CDR3 nucleotides are TGTGCCAGCAGTTTGATTCAGAGCTCTGGAAACACCATATATTTT. As protein: CASSLIQSSGNTIYF.

As to this clone: The junction and the germline gene differ at one end; a read error may be behind it. V usage is TRBV2 and J usage is TRBJ2-1; D call uncertain. There are 12 residues in the CDR3. The V gene's germline CDR1 is SNHLY and CDR2 FYNNEI. CDR3 nucleotide sequence: TGTGCCAGCAGTGCCAGCTACCATGAGCAGTTCTTC. Amino acid sequence: CASSASYHEQFF.

CDR3 in DNA: TGTGCCAGCAGCGTAGTAAGACAGGGCAGGGACGAGCAGTACTTC. It specifies CASSVVRQGRDEQYF. V and J are TRBV9 and TRBJ2-7; 7 bases fit TRBD1. The CDR3 has 15 residues. V gave up 0 bases and J gave up 5 bases; unmatched junction bases: 8. Germline V gene sequence: CDR1 SGDLS, CDR2 YYNGEE.